This T cell receptor (beta chain) was identified during a study of blood T cells in healthy people across ages. General study findings and limits: Researchers report that TCR beta diversity correlated strongly with naive T cell percentage. Long-lived donors had more naive CD4+ cells and higher diversity than aged donors.

A few counts support this clonotype. Its antigen remains unidentified. It was with a sample-barcoded 5' primer and a J-beta primer mix that a second PCR of roughly 6 to 12 cycles was run. TCRdb passed the 5' RACE reads through MiXCR, listing each CDR3 protein once. The sample records roughly 1.6 million distinct CDR3 sequences, 30% to 35% being singletons. This CDR3 comprises 17 residues. Germline V gene lookup returns CDR1 SEHNR and CDR2 FQNEAQ (reference sequence). With 3 bases removed from V and 2 bases from J, the gap between germline ends came to 18 bases. The chain combines TRBV7-9 with TRBJ2-3; TRBD2 is a possible D gene (6 bases). The sample taken for sequencing was blood. This clonotype was obtained from a woman aged 25 to 45 in good health. CDR3 in amino acids: CASSFPVGAGSTDTQYF. CDR3 DNA: TGTGCCAGCAGCTTCCCCGTTGGAGCGGGTTCCACAGATACGCAGTATTTT.